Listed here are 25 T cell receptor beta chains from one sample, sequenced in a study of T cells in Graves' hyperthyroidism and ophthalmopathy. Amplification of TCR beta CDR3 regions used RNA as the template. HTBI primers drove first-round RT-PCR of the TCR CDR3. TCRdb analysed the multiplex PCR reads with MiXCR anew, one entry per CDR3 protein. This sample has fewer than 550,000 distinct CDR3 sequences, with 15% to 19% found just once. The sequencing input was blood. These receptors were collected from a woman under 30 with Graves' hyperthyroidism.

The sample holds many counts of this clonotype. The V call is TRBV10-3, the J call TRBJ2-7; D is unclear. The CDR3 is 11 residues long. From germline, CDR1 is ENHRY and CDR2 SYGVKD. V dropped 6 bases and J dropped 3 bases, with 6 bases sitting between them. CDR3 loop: CAIRENYEQYF. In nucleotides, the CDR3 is TGTGCCATCAGGGAGAACTACGAGCAGTACTTC.

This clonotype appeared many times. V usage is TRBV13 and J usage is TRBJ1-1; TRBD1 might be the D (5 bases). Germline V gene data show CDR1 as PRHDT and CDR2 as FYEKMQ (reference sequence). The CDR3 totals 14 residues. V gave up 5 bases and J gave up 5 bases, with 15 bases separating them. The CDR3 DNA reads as TGTGCCAGCAGCCGGCCAGGGTTAGAAACTGAAGCTTTCTTT. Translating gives CASSRPGLETEAFF. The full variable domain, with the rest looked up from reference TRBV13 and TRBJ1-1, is AAGVIQSPRHLIKEKRETATLKCYPIPRHDTVYWYQQGPGQDPQFLISFYEKMQSDKGSIPDRFSAQQFSDYHSELNMSSLELGDSALYFCASSRPGLETEAFFGQGTRLTVV.

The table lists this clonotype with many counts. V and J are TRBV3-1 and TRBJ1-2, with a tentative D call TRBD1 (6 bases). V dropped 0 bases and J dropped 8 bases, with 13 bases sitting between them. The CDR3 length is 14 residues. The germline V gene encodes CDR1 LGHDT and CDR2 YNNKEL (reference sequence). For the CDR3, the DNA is TGTGCCAGCAGCCAAGAACGGCAGGGGAGAGGCTACACCTTC. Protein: CASSQERQGRGYTF. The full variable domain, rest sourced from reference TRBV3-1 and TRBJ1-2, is DTAVSQTPKYLVTQMGNDKSIKCEQNLGHDTMYWYKQDSKKFLKIMFSYNNKELIINETVPNRFSPKSPDKAHLNLHINSLELGDSAVYFCASSQERQGRGYTFGSGTRLTVV.

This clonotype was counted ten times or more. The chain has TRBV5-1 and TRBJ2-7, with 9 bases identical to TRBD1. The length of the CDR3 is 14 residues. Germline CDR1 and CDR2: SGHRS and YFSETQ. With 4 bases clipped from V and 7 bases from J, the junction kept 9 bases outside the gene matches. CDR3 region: CASSAGQGFEEQYF. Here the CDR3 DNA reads TGCGCCAGCAGCGCTGGACAGGGGTTCGAGGAGCAGTACTTC.

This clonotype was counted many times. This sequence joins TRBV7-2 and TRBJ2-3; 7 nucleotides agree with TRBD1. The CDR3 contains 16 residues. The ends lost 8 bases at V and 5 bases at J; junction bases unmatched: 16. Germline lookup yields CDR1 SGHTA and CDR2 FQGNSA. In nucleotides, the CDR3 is TGTGCCAGCCGCGACAGGGATACAGGGTGGGGAGATACGCAGTATTTT. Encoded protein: CASRDRDTGWGDTQYF.

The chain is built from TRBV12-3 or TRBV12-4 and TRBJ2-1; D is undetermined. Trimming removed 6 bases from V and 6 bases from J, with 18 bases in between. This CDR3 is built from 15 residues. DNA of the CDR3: TGTGCCAGCAGGCCCGGCACCCCGGTCGGCAATGAGCAGTTCTTC. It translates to CASRPGTPVGNEQFF.

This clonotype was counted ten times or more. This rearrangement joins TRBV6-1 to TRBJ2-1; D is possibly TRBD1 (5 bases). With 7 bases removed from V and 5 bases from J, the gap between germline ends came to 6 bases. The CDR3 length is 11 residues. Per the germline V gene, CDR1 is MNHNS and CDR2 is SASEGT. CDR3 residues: CASMTDNEQFF. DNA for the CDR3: TGTGCCAGCATGACAGACAATGAGCAGTTCTTC.

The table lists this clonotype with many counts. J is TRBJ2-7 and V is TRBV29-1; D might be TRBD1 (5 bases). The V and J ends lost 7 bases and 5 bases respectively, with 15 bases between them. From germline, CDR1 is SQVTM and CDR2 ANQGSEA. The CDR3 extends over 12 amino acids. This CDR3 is CSGGQGVHEQYF. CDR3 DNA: TGCAGCGGTGGTCAGGGTGTCCACGAGCAGTACTTC.

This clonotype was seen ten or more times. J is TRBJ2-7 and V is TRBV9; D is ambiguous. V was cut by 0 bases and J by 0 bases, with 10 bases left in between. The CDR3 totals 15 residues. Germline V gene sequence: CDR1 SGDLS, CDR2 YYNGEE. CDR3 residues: CASSVGVGLSYEQYF. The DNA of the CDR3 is TGTGCCAGCAGCGTAGGGGTTGGGCTCTCCTACGAGCAGTACTTC.

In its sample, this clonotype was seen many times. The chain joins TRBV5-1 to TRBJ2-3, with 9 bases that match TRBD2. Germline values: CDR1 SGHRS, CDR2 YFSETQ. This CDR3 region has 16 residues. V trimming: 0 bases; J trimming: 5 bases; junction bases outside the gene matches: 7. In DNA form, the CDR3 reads TGCGCCAGCAGCTTGGGAGGCGGGAGGGCCATAGATACGCAGTATTTT. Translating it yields CASSLGGGRAIDTQYF.

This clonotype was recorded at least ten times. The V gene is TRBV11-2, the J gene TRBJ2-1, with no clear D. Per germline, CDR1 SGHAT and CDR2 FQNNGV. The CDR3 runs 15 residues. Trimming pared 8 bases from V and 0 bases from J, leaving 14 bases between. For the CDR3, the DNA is TGTGCCAGCGGGCCCCCAGGTGGCTCCTACAATGAGCAGTTCTTC. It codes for CASGPPGGSYNEQFF.

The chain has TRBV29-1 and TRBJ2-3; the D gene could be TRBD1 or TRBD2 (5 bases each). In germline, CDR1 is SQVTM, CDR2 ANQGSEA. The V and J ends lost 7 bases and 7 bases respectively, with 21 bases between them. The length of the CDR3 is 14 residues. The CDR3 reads CSALGENLKNTQYF. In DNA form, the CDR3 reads TGCAGCGCCCTGGGGGAGAATCTAAAGAATACGCAGTATTTT.

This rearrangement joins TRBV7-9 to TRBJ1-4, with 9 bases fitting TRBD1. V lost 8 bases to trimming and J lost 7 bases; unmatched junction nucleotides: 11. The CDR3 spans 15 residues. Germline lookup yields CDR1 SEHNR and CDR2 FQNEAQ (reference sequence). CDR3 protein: CASGQPGQGSEKLFF. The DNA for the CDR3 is TGTGCCAGCGGCCAGCCGGGACAGGGTTCTGAAAAACTGTTTTTT. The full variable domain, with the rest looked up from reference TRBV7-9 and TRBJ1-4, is DTGVSQNPRHKITKRGQNVTFRCDPISEHNRLYWYRQTLGQGPEFLTYFQNEAQLEKSRLLSDRFSAERPKGSFSTLEIQRTEQGDSAMYLCASGQPGQGSEKLFFGSGTQLSVL.

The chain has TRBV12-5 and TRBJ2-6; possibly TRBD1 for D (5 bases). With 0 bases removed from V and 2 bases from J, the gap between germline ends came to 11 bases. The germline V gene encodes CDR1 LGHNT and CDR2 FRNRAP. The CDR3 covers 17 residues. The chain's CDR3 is CASGLVPPGTGANVLTF. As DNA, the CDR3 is TGTGCTAGTGGTTTGGTACCCCCAGGGACTGGGGCCAACGTCCTGACTTTC.

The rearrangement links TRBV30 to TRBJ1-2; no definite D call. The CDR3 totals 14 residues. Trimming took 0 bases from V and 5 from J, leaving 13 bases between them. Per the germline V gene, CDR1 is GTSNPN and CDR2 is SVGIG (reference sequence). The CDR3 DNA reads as TGTGCCTGGAGTGTACCGGCGGTGGGATATGGCTACACCTTC. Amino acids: CAWSVPAVGYGYTF.

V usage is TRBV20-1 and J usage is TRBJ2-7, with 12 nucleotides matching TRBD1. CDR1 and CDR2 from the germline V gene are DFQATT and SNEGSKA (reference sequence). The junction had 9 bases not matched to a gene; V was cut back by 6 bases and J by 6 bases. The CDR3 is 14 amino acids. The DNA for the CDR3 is TGCAGTGCCGTGGGGGGGACAGGGGGCTCCGAGCAGTACTTC. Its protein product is CSAVGGTGGSEQYF.

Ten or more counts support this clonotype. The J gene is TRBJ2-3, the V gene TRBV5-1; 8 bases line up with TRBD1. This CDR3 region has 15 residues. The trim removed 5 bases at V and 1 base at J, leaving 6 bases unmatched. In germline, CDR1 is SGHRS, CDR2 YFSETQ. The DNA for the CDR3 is TGCGCCAGCAGTGACCAGGGGGCGGGCACAGATACGCAGTATTTT. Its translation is CASSDQGAGTDTQYF.

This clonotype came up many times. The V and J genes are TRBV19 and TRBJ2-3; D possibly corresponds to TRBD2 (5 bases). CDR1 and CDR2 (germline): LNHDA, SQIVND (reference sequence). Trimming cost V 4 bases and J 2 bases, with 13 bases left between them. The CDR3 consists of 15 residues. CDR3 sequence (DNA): TGTGCCAGTAGTAGGGGAGAGACTCCCACAGATACGCAGTATTTT. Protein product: CASSRGETPTDTQYF.

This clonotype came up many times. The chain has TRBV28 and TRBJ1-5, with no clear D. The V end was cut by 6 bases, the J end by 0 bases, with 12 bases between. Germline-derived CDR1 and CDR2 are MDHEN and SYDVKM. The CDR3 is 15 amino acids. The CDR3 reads CASSPGRHSNQPQHF. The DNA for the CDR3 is TGTGCCAGCAGCCCCGGACGGCATAGCAATCAGCCCCAGCATTTT.

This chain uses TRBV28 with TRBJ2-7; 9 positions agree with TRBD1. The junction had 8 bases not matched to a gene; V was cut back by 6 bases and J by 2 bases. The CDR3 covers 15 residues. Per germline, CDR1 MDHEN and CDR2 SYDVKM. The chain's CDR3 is CASRPGQGRTYEQYF. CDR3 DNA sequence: TGTGCCAGCAGACCGGGACAGGGACGTACCTACGAGCAGTACTTC.

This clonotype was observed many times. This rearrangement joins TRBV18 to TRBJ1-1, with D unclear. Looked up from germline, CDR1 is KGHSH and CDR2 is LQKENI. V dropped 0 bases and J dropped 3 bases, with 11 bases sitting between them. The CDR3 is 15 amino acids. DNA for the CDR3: TGTGCCAGCTCACCACCGAACGTACGGGACACTGAAGCTTTCTTT. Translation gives CASSPPNVRDTEAFF.

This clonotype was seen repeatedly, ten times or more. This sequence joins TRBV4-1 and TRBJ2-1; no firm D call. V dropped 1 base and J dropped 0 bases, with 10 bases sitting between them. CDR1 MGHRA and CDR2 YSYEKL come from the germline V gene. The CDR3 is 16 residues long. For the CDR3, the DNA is TGCGCCAGCAGCCAAGTTAACTTGGTCTCCTACAATGAGCAGTTCTTC. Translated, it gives CASSQVNLVSYNEQFF.

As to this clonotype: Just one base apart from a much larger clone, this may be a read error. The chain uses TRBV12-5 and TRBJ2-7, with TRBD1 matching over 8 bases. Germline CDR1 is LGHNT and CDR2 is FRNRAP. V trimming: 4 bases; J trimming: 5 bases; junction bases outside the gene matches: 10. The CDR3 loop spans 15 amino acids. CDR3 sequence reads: CASGSYRTGTDEQYF. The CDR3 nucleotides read TGTGCTAGTGGTTCATACAGGACAGGGACCGACGAGCAGTACTTC.

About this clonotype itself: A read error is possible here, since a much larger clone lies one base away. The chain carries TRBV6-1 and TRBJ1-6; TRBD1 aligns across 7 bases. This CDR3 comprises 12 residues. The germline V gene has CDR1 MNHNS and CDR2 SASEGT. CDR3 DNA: TGTACCACAGGGGCAGGGAATTCACCCCTCCACTTT. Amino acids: CTTGAGNSPLHF.

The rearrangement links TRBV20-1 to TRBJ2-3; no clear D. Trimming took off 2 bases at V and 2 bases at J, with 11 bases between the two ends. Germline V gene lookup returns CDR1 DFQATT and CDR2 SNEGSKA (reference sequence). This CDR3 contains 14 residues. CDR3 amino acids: CSARHVESTDTQYF. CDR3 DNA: TGCAGTGCTAGACATGTAGAGTCCACAGATACGCAGTATTTT.